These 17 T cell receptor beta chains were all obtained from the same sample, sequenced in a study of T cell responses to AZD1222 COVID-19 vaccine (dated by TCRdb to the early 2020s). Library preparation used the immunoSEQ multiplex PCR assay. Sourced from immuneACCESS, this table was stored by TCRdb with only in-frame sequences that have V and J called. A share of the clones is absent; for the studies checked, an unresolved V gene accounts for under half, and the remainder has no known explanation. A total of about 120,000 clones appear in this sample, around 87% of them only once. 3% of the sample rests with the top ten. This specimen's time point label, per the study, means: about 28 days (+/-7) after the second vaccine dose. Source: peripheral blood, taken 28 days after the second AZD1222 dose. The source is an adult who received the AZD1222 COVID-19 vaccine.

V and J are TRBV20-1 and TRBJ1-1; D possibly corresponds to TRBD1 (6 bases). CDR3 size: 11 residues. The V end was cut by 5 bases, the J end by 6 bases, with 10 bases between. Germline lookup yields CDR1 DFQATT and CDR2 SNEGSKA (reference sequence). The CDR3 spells CSAYRVAEAFF. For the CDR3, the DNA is TGCAGTGCTTACAGGGTGGCTGAAGCTTTCTTT.

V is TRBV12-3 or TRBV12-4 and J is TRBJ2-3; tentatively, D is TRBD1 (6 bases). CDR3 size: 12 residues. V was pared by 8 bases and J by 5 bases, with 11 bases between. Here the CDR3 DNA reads TGTGCCAGCCCCTCCAGGGGAGATACGCAGTATTTT. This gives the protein CASPSRGDTQYF.

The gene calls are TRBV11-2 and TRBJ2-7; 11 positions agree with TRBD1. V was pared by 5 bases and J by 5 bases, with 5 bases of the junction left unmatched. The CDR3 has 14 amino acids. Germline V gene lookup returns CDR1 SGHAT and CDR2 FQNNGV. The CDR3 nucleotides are TGTGCCAGCAGCCCCGGGACAGGGGGACACGAGCAGTACTTC. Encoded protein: CASSPGTGGHEQYF.

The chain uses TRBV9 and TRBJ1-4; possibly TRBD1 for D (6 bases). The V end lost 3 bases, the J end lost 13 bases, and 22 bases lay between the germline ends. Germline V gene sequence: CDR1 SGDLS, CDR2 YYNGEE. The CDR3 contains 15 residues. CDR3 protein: CASSARTDFGAGLFF. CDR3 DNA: TGTGCCAGCAGCGCCCGGACAGACTTTGGGGCGGGACTGTTTTTT. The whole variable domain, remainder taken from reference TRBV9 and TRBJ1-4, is DSGVTQTPKHLITATGQRVTLRCSPRSGDLSVYWYQQSLDQGLQFLIQYYNGEERAKGNILERFSAQQFPDLHSELNLSSLELGDSALYFCASSARTDFGAGLFFGSGTQLSVL.

The CDR3 nucleotides are TGCGCCAGCAGCTTGGTCCCCCCACTTCAGGGCTTTAATTCACCCCTCCACTTT. Protein: CASSLVPPLQGFNSPLHF. This chain joins TRBV5-1 and TRBJ1-6; TRBD1 is a possible D gene (5 bases). Germline values: CDR1 SGHRS, CDR2 YFSETQ. This CDR3 contains 18 residues. The V gene lost 0 bases and the J gene lost 6 bases, with 19 bases spanning the gap.

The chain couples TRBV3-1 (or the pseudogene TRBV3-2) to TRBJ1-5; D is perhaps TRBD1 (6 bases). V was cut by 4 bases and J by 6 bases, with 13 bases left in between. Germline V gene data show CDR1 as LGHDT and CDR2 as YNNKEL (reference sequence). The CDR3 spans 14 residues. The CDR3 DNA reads TGTGCCAGCAGCCGCGACAGGTTGGGTCAGCCCCAGCATTTT. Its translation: CASSRDRLGQPQHF.

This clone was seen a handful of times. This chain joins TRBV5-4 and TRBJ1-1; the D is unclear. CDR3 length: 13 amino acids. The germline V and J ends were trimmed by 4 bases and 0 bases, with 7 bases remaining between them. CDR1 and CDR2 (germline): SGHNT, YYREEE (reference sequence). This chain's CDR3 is CASSRRLNTEAFF. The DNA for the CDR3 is TGTGCCAGCAGCCGCCGATTGAACACTGAAGCTTTCTTT.

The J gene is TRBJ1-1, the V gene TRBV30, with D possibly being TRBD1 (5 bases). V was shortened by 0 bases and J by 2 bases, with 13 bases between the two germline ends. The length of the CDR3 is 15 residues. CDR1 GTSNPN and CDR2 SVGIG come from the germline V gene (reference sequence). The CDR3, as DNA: TGTGCCTGGAGTGTAGGCTACAGGAGTAACACTGAAGCTTTCTTT. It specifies CAWSVGYRSNTEAFF.

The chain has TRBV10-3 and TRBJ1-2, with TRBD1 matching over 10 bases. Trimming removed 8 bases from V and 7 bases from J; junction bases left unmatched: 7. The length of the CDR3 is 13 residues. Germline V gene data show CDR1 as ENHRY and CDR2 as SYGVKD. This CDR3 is CAISRQGASGYTF. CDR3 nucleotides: TGTGCCATCTCCCGACAGGGGGCGAGTGGCTACACCTTC.

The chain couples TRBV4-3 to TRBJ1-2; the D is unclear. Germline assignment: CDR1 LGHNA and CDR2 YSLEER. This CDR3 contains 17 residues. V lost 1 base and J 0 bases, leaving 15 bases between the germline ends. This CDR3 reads CASSQGVGISANYGYTF. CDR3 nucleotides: TGCGCCAGCAGCCAAGGTGTAGGGATTTCAGCTAACTATGGCTACACCTTC.

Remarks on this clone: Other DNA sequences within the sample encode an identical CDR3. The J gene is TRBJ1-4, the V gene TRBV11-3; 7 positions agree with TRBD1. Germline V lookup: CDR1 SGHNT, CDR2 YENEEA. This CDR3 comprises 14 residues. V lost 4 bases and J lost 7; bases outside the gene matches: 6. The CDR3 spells CASSSTGISEKLFF. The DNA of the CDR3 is TGTGCCAGCAGCTCGACAGGGATAAGTGAAAAACTGTTTTTT.

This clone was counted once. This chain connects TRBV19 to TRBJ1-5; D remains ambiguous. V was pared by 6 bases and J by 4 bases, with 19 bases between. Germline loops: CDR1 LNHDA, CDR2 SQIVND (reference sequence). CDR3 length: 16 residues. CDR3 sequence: CASRAFAMIQNQPQHF. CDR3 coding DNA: TGTGCCAGTAGAGCTTTTGCGATGATACAGAATCAGCCCCAGCATTTT.

For the CDR3, the DNA is TGTGCCAGCAGTAAACTGATCTACGAGCAGTACTTC. This sequence encodes CASSKLIYEQYF. The rearrangement uses TRBV6-2 or TRBV6-3 and TRBJ2-7; no definite D call. V was trimmed by 5 bases and J by 3 bases, leaving 8 bases between them. Germline V gene lookup returns CDR1 MNHEY and CDR2 SVGEGT. This CDR3 has 12 residues.

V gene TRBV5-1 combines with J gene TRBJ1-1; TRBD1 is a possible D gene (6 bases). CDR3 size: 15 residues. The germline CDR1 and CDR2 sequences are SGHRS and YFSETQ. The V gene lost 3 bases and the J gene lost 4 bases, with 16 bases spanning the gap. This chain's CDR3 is CASSSLQGRTTEAFF. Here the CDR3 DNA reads TGCGCCAGCAGCTCTCTACAGGGTAGGACCACTGAAGCTTTCTTT.

CDR3: CASSKDYGYTF. The DNA for the CDR3 is TGTGCCAGTTCGAAGGACTATGGCTACACCTTC. V is TRBV19 and J is TRBJ1-2; D is ambiguous. The CDR3 contains 11 residues. Per the germline V gene, CDR1 is LNHDA and CDR2 is SQIVND (reference sequence). V lost 8 bases to trimming and J lost 3 bases, with 7 bases between them.

The CDR3 is CASSLALGNSPLHF. CDR3 nucleotide sequence: TGTGCCAGCAGCTTGGCATTAGGGAATTCACCCCTCCACTTT. The chain joins TRBV5-6 to TRBJ1-6; no firm D call. V was cut by 0 bases and J by 7 bases, with 8 bases left in between. The CDR3 covers 14 residues. Germline-derived CDR1 and CDR2 are SGHDT and YYEEEE.

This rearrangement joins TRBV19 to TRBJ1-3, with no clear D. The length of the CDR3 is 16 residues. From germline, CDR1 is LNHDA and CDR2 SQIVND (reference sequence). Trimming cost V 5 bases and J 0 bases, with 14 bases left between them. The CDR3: CASSFLPGLSGNTIYF. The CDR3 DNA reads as TGTGCCAGTAGTTTTCTCCCGGGCCTCTCTGGAAACACCATATATTTT.